This entry lists 8 T cell receptor beta chains sequenced from one sample in a study of blood T cell repertoires in COVID-19. Some clones are missing from TCRdb's copy, which holds only in-frame ones; the method was immunoSEQ multiplex PCR. Here the sample spans tens of thousands of clones, 91% being singletons. The specimen sequenced was peripheral blood. All receptors come from a man between 50 and 59 years old with active COVID-19.

The chain has TRBV5-6 and TRBJ1-6; 7 nucleotides agree with TRBD1. The germline V gene has CDR1 SGHDT and CDR2 YYEEEE. This CDR3 has 14 residues. The J segment lost 5 bases and the V segment lost 4 bases, leaving 3 bases of the junction unmatched. The CDR3 region has the DNA TGTGCCAGCAGCAGGACAGGCCATAATTCACCCCTCCACTTT. Translation: CASSRTGHNSPLHF.

The V call is TRBV25-1, the J call TRBJ1-3; tentative D call: TRBD1 (6 bases). Germline V gives CDR1 MGHDK, CDR2 SYGVNS. This CDR3 comprises 15 residues. Trimming removed 5 bases from V and 0 bases from J, with 11 bases in between. The CDR3 region is CASSSGGTSGNTIYF. Here the CDR3 DNA reads TGTGCCAGCAGTTCGGGGGGCACCTCTGGAAACACCATATATTTT. The variable domain in full, completed from reference TRBV25-1 and TRBJ1-3, reads EADIYQTPRYLVIGTGKKITLECSQTMGHDKMYWYQQDPGMELHLIHYSYGVNSTEKGDLSSESTVSRIRTEHFPLTLESARPSHTSQYLCASSSGGTSGNTIYFGEGSWLTVV.

In its sample, this clone was seen once. J is TRBJ1-6 and V is TRBV19, with 10 bases identical to TRBD1. The CDR3 contains 15 residues. J gave up 5 bases and V 3 bases, and 1 base lay outside the gene matches. Per the germline V gene, CDR1 is LNHDA and CDR2 is SQIVND (reference sequence). The CDR3 region is CASSIGTGDNSPLHF. CDR3 bases: TGTGCCAGTAGTATTGGGACAGGGGATAATTCACCCCTCCACTTT.

About this clone itself: Compared with germline, one end of the junction differs, possibly owing to a read error. The V call is TRBV5-1, the J call TRBJ1-2; no firm D call. Germline V gene lookup returns CDR1 SGHRS and CDR2 YFSETQ. The CDR3 is made up of 14 amino acids. The CDR3 nucleotides read TGCGCCAGCAGATTGGGAGCCTCTAACTATGGCTACACCTTC. The encoded protein is CASRLGASNYGYTF.

This rearrangement joins TRBV6-6 to TRBJ1-6; a possible D gene is TRBD1 (5 bases). CDR3 length equals 13 residues. Germline V gene sequence: CDR1 MNHNY, CDR2 SVGAGI (reference sequence). The ends were cut back, 5 bases at V and 6 bases at J, with 8 bases in the middle. The CDR3 spells CASSTDSNSPLHF. The DNA for the CDR3 is TGTGCCAGCAGTACAGACAGTAATTCACCCCTCCACTTT.

This chain joins TRBV5-4 and TRBJ2-3; weak D call: TRBD2 (5 bases). The CDR3 consists of 15 residues. CDR1 is SGHNT and CDR2 is YYREEE in the germline V gene (reference sequence). The V end was cut by 0 bases, the J end by 2 bases, with 10 bases between. The CDR3 nucleotides are TGTGCCAGCAGCTTGGACACCCTAGCCACAGATACGCAGTATTTT. It specifies CASSLDTLATDTQYF.

The V call is TRBV7-2, the J call TRBJ2-3; possibly TRBD2 for D (5 bases). The CDR3 has 14 amino acids. V was trimmed by 1 base and J by 6 bases, leaving 11 bases between them. Germline CDR1 is SGHTA and CDR2 is FQGNSA. This chain's CDR3 is CASSLVLAYDTQYF. The CDR3 DNA follows: TGTGCCAGCAGCTTAGTGCTAGCATACGATACGCAGTATTTT.

This chain uses TRBV12-5 with TRBJ2-3; 10 bases are a match to TRBD2. The V and J ends lost 4 bases and 4 bases, in that order; junction bases with no gene match: 11. Germline V gene lookup returns CDR1 LGHNT and CDR2 FRNRAP. This CDR3 spans 17 amino acids. The CDR3 nucleotides are TGTGCTAGTGGTTCACCCCAACTAGCGGGGTCCCCAGATACGCAGTATTTT. This translates into CASGSPQLAGSPDTQYF.